This TCR beta chain stems from a study of blood T cell repertoires in COVID-19. Looking at the study overall: Collection of acute and convalescent COVID-19 samples took place in the United States, Italy and Spain.

Measured with immunoSEQ multiplex PCR; TCRdb has only the in-frame clones, and not every one. The repertoire holds 200,000 to 300,000 clones, with 80% to 90% as singletons. CDR3 length: 15 residues. Germline V gene sequence: CDR1 LGHNT, CDR2 FRNRAP. Trimming took 6 bases from V and 2 from J, leaving 15 bases between them. This rearrangement joins TRBV12-5 to TRBJ2-3; D perhaps matches TRBD2 (6 bases). Sequences were obtained from peripheral blood. The sequence was collected from a middle-aged woman who had recovered from COVID-19. The CDR3 loop reads CASGLTGLNTDTQYF. CDR3 in DNA: TGTGCTAGTGGGCTTACGGGACTCAACACAGATACGCAGTATTTT.